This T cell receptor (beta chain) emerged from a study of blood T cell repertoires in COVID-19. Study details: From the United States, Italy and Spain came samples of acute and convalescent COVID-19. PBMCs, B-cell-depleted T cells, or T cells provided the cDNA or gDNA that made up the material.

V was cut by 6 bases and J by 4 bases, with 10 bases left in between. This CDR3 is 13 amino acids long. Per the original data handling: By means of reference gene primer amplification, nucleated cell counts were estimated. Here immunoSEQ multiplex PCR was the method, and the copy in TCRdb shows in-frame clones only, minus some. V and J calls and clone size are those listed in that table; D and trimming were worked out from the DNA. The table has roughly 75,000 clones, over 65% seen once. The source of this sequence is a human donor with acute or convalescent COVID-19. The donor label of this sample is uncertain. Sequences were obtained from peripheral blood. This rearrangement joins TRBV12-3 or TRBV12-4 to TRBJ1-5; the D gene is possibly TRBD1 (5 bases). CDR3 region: CASSQGRNQPQHF. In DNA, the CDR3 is TGTGCCAGCAGCCAGGGCCGAAATCAGCCCCAGCATTTT.